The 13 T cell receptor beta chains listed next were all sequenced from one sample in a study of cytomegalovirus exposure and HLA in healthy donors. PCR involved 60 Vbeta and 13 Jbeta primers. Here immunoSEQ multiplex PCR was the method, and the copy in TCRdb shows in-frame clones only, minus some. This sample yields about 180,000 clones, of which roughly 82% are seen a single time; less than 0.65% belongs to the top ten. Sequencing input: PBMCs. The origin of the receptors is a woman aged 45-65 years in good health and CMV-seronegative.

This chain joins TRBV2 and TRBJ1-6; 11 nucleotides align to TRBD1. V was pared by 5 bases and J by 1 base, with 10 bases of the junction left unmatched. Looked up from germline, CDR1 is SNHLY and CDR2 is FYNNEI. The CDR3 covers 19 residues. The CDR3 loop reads CASSLDRGHSRSYNSPLHF. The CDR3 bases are TGTGCCAGCAGTCTGGACAGGGGGCATAGTCGGTCCTATAATTCACCCCTCCACTTT. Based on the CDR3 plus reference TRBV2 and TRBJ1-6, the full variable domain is EPEVTQTPSHQVTQMGQEVILRCVPISNHLYFYWYRQILGQKVEFLVSFYNNEISEKSEIFDDQFSVERPDGSNFTLKIRSTKLEDSAMYFCASSLDRGHSRSYNSPLHFGNGTRLTVT.

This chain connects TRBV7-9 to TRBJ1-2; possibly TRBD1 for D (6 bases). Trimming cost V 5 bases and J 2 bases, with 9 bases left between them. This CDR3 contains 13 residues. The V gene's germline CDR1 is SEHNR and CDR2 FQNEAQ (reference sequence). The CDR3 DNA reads TGTGCCAGCAGCGTCGACAGGAACTATGGCTACACCTTC. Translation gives CASSVDRNYGYTF.

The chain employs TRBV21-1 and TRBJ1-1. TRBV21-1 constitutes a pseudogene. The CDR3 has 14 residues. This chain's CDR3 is CASSKDAENTEAFF. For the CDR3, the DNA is TGTGCCAGCAGCAAAGACGCGGAGAACACTGAAGCTTTCTTT.

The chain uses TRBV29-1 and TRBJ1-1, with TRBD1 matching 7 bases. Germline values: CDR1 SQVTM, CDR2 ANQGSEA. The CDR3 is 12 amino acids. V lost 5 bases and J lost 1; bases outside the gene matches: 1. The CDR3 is CSVQGGNTEAFF. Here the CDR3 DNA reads TGCAGCGTTCAGGGGGGGAACACTGAAGCTTTCTTT.

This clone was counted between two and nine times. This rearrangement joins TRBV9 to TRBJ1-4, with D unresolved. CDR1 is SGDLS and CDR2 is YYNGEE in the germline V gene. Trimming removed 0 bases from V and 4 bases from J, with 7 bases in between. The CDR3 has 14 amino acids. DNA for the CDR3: TGTGCCAGCAGCGTAGGCGGGATTAATGAAAAACTGTTTTTT. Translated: CASSVGGINEKLFF.

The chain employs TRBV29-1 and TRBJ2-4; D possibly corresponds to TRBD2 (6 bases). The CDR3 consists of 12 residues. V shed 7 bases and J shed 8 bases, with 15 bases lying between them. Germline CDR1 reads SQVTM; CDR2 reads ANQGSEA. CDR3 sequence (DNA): TGCAGCGCCAAATGGGGGGAATACATTCAGTACTTC. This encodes CSAKWGEYIQYF.

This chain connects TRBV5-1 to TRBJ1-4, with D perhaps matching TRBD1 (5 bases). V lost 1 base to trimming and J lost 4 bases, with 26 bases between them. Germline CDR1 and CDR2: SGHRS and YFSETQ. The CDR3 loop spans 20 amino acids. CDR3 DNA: TGCGCCAGCAGCTTGAAACTAACTTCGGCCGGGGGTGGTGGTAATGAAAAACTGTTTTTT. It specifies CASSLKLTSAGGGGNEKLFF.

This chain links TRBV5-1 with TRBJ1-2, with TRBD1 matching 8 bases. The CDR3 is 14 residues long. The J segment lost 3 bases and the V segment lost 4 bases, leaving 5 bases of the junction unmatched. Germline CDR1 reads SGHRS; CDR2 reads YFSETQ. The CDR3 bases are TGCGCCAGCAGCAGGGGACAGGAGCACTATGGCTACACCTTC. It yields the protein CASSRGQEHYGYTF.

CDR3 amino acids: CASSSIRDTTYEQYF. The CDR3 bases are TGTGCCAGCAGCTCAATCCGGGACACAACCTACGAGCAGTACTTC. The genes are TRBV11-2 and TRBJ2-7; the D gene is possibly TRBD1 (6 bases). The CDR3 consists of 15 residues. Germline CDR1 reads SGHAT; CDR2 reads FQNNGV. Between the trimmed V and J ends, which lost 4 bases and 2 bases, there was a span of 15 bases.

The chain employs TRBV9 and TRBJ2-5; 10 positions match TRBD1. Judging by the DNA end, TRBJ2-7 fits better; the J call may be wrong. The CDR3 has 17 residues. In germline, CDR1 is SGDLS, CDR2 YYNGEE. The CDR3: CASSSTPTDRGPYEQYF. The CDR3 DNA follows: TGTGCCAGCAGCTCCACCCCGACCGACAGGGGGCCCTACGAGCAGTACTTC.

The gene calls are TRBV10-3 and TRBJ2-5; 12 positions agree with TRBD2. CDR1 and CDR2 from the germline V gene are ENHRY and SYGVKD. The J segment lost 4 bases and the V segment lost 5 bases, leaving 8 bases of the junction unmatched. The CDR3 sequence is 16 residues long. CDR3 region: CAISPAGLAGRETQYF. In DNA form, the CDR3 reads TGTGCCATCAGTCCCGCCGGACTAGCGGGAAGAGAGACCCAGTACTTC.

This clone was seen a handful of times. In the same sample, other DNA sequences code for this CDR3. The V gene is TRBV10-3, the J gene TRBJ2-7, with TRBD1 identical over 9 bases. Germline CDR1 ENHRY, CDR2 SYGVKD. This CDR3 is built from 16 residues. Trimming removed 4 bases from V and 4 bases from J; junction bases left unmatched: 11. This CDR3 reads CAISGMSGQGRYEQYF. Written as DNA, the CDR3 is TGTGCCATCAGTGGTATGTCGGGACAGGGTCGATACGAGCAGTACTTC.

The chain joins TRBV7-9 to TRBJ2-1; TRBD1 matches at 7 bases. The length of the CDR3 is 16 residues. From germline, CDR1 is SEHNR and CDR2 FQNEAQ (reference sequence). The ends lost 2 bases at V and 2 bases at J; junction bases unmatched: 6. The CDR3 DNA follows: TGTGCCAGCAGCTTATTCACAGGACAGGCCTACAATGAGCAGTTCTTC. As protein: CASSLFTGQAYNEQFF.